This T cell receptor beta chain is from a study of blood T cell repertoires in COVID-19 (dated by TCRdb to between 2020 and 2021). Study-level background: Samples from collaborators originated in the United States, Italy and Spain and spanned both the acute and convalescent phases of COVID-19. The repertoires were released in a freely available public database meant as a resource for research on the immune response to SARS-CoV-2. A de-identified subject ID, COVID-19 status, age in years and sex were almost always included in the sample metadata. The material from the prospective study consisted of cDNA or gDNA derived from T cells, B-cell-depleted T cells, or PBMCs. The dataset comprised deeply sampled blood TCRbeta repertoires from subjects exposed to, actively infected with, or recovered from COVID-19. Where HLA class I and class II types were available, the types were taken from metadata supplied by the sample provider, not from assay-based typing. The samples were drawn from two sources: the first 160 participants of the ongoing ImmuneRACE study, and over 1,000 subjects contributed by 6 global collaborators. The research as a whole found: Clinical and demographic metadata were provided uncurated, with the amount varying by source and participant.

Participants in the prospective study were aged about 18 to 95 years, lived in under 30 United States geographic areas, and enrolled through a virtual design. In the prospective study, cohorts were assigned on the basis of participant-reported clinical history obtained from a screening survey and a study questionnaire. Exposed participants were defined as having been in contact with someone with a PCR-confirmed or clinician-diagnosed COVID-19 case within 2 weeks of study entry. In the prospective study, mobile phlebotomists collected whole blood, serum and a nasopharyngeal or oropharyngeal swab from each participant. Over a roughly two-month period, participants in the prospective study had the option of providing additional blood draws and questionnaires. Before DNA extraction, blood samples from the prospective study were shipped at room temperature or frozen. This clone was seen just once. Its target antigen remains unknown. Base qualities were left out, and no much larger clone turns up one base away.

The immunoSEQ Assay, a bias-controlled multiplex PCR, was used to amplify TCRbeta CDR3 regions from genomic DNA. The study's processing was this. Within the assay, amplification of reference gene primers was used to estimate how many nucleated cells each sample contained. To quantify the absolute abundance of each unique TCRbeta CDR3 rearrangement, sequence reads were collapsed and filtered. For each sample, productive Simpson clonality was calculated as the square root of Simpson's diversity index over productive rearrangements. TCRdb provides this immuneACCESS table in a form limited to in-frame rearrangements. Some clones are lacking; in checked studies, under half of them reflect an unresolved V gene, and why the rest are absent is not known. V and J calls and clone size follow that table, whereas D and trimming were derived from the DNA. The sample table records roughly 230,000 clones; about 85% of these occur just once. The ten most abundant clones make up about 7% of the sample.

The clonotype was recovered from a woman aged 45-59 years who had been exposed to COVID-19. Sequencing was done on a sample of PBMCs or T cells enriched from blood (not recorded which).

The CDR3 here reads CATSRAPKRGYTF. At the DNA level, the sequence is TGTGCCACCAGCAGAGCCCCGAAGAGGGGCTACACCTTC. The chain uses TRBV15 and TRBJ1-2; the D gene is unclear. V is reduced by 1 base and J by 8 bases, leaving a spacing of 11 bases between them. CDR1 and CDR2 (LNHNV, YYDKDF) derive from the germline V gene (reference sequence). The CDR3 contains 13 residues, cysteine and phenylalanine counted. The entry retains the CDR3 DNA only, 39 bases that are in frame from base 1.